Each of the 14 T cell receptor beta chains below was sequenced from the same sample in a study of Ad26.COV2.S vaccination and SARS-CoV-2 variants. Treatment noted: roughly 18 received Ad26.COV2.S at low or high dose, single or two shots; about 5 received placebo; per-sample allocation not given. The study sampled participants on day 63 after the first vaccine or placebo injection. Generated by immunoSEQ multiplex PCR, the TCRdb table keeps only in-frame clones and is missing some. The table lists 500,000 or so clones, 87% of them singletons. Material: peripheral blood, obtained in a trial of Ad26.COV2.S vaccine versus placebo. The receptors were sampled from a person between 18 and 60 years old who received the Ad26.COV2.S COVID-19 vaccine or a placebo.

The V and J genes are TRBV11-3 and TRBJ2-5; TRBD1 matches 9 bases. Trimming took 5 bases from V and 5 from J; bases not matched to a gene: 6. This CDR3 comprises 14 residues. CDR1 and CDR2 from the germline V gene are SGHNT and YENEEA. The DNA of the CDR3 is TGTGCCAGCAGCCCGGGACAGGGCGGCGAGACCCAGTACTTC. Its protein product is CASSPGQGGETQYF. Using reference TRBV11-3 and TRBJ2-5 for the parts outside the CDR3, the full variable domain is EAGVVQSPRYKIIEKKQPVAFWCNPISGHNTLYWYLQNLGQGPELLIRYENEEAVDDSQLPKDRFSAERLKGVDSTLKIQPAELGDSAVYLCASSPGQGGETQYFGPGTRLLVL.

The chain links TRBV5-4 to TRBJ2-5; perhaps D is TRBD1 or TRBD2 (5 bases each). This CDR3 region has 15 residues. The V end was cut by 7 bases, the J end by 4 bases, with 20 bases between. Germline V lookup: CDR1 SGHNT, CDR2 YYREEE (reference sequence). DNA of the CDR3: TGTGCCAGCCCATCAACGGGGACCCCCGGAGAGACCCAGTACTTC. Translating it yields CASPSTGTPGETQYF.

The chain carries TRBV7-9 and TRBJ2-7; 7 bases are shared with TRBD2. CDR3 length: 12 residues. V lost 6 bases and J lost 7; bases outside the gene matches: 6. Germline-derived CDR1 and CDR2 are SEHNR and FQNEAQ (reference sequence). DNA for the CDR3: TGTGCCAGCAGATACGGGGGGAGGGAGCAGTACTTC. It codes for CASRYGGREQYF.

The gene calls are TRBV5-1 and TRBJ2-5, with 10 bases identical to TRBD1. The CDR3 loop spans 17 amino acids. The germline gives CDR1 SGHRS, CDR2 YFSETQ. V gave up 0 bases and J gave up 9 bases; unmatched junction bases: 14. CDR3 DNA sequence: TGCGCCAGCAGCTTGGTCCGGGGACAGGGGACATGGTTAGCCCAGTACTTC. Translation: CASSLVRGQGTWLAQYF. Supplemented by reference TRBV5-1 and TRBJ2-5, the full variable domain reads KAGVTQTPRYLIKTRGQQVTLSCSPISGHRSVSWYQQTPGQGLQFLFEYFSETQRNKGNFPGRFSGRQFSNSRSEMNVSTLELGDSALYLCASSLVRGQGTWLAQYFGPGTRLLVL.

The chain joins TRBV28 to TRBJ1-2; 7 bases agree with TRBD1. Germline lookup yields CDR1 MDHEN and CDR2 SYDVKM. The CDR3 is 15 amino acids. The ends lost 5 bases at V and 7 bases at J; junction bases unmatched: 13. The CDR3 DNA follows: TGTGCCAGCAGTCCCCCGGGACAGTTAAGAACTGGCTACACCTTC. Translation: CASSPPGQLRTGYTF.

This clone was observed a single time. The J gene is TRBJ2-3, the V gene TRBV6-5, with D uncertain. The V end was cut by 4 bases, the J end by 4 bases, with 9 bases between. Germline V gene data show CDR1 as MNHEY and CDR2 as SVGAGI. The CDR3 contains 13 residues. CDR3 region: CASSSWSADTQYF. The CDR3 nucleotides are TGTGCCAGCAGTTCCTGGTCCGCAGATACGCAGTATTTT.

As DNA, the CDR3 is TGCGCCAGCAGCCAAGAGGGGACAGGGACAGATACGCAGTATTTT. It yields the protein CASSQEGTGTDTQYF. This chain joins TRBV4-1 and TRBJ2-3; 9 positions agree with TRBD1. The CDR3 sequence is 15 residues long. Germline trimming cut 0 bases from V and 3 bases from J; bases unmatched to any gene: 1. Germline CDR1 and CDR2: MGHRA and YSYEKL.

The V call is TRBV6-1, the J call TRBJ2-1; 8 bases are a match to TRBD1. The V gene's germline CDR1 is MNHNS and CDR2 SASEGT. The ends lost 2 bases at V and 9 bases at J; junction bases unmatched: 6. This CDR3 has 14 residues. Here the CDR3 reads CASSELAGGGEQFF. CDR3 nucleotide sequence: TGTGCCAGCAGTGAACTCGCAGGGGGCGGTGAGCAGTTCTTC.

The chain couples TRBV28 to TRBJ1-5, with TRBD1 as a possible D gene (6 bases). The germline CDR1 and CDR2 sequences are MDHEN and SYDVKM. The CDR3 consists of 16 residues. V was cut by 6 bases and J by 4 bases, with 19 bases left in between. This chain's CDR3 is CASRYTGIGGNQPQHF. CDR3 nucleotide sequence: TGTGCCAGCAGGTACACAGGGATCGGGGGTAATCAGCCCCAGCATTTT.

V and J are TRBV18 and TRBJ1-2, with TRBD1 as a possible D gene (6 bases). V lost 2 bases to trimming and J lost 7 bases, with 14 bases between them. The CDR3 loop spans 14 amino acids. Germline CDR1 KGHSH, CDR2 LQKENI. The CDR3 DNA sequence: TGTGCCAGCTCACCAAATGGGGGGGCGAGTGGCTACACCTTC. This translates into CASSPNGGASGYTF.

This chain uses TRBV19 with TRBJ2-1; 7 bases align to TRBD2. V lost 5 bases and J lost 7; bases outside the gene matches: 20. The CDR3 totals 18 residues. Germline assignment: CDR1 LNHDA and CDR2 SQIVND (reference sequence). The CDR3 is CASSAQVAGVVKGNEQFF. CDR3 sequence (DNA): TGTGCCAGTAGTGCCCAGGTGGCGGGAGTTGTTAAAGGGAATGAGCAGTTCTTC.

CDR3 in amino acids: CASSRTGGNSPLHF. As DNA, the CDR3 is TGTGCCAGCAGTCGGACAGGGGGGAATTCACCCCTCCACTTT. The chain links TRBV28 to TRBJ1-6, with TRBD1 matching over 10 bases. This CDR3 is 14 amino acids long. Germline values: CDR1 MDHEN, CDR2 SYDVKM. V was pared by 5 bases and J by 7 bases, with 2 bases of the junction left unmatched.

The rearrangement links TRBV29-1 to TRBJ2-5, with D uncertain. Trimming pared 4 bases from V and 2 bases from J, leaving 11 bases between. Germline CDR1 reads SQVTM; CDR2 reads ANQGSEA. This CDR3 is 13 amino acids long. The CDR3 DNA follows: TGCAGCGTTGTTTACAGCCGGCAAGAGACCCAGTACTTC. Protein sequence: CSVVYSRQETQYF.

The chain uses TRBV6-2 or TRBV6-3 and TRBJ2-1; unclear D gene. The CDR3 is 14 residues long. Germline V gene lookup returns CDR1 MNHEY and CDR2 SVGEGT. The V gene lost 0 bases and the J gene lost 7 bases, with 10 bases spanning the gap. In nucleotides, the CDR3 is TGTGCCAGCAGTTACTCTTTTGGTGGGAATGAGCAGTTCTTC. Protein sequence: CASSYSFGGNEQFF.